The 18 T cell receptor beta chains below all came from one sample that was sequenced in a study of regulatory T cells in long-lasting Graves disease. The time point denotes: newly diagnosed GD, antithyroid drugs for less than 3 months. PBMC-extracted RNA yielded the TCR library. Arm-PCR of CDR3 regions and iRepertoire HTBI primers were used to build TCR beta libraries. TCRdb re-analysed the multiplex PCR reads in MiXCR, keeping a single row per CDR3 protein. The sample contains fewer than 550,000 distinct CDR3 sequences, 16% of which appear only once. The same sample was also used in a study of T cells in Graves' hyperthyroidism and ophthalmopathy.

The sequences come from peripheral blood mononuclear cells (PBMCs), collected at new diagnosis, from a patient treated with antithyroid drugs. The receptors here all came from a young woman with Graves disease.

J is TRBJ2-1 and V is TRBV11-2; 9 positions agree with TRBD2. Per germline, CDR1 SGHAT and CDR2 FQNNGV. The CDR3 contains 18 residues. After removal of 5 bases from V and 8 bases from J, the junction contained 19 bases not matched to a gene. The CDR3 DNA is TGTGCCAGCAGCGAAGGACGTGGGCGCGGGAGGGCCGCGGATGAGCAGTTCTTC. As protein: CASSEGRGRGRAADEQFF.

In its sample, this clonotype was seen many times. In nucleotides, the CDR3 is TGTGCCAGCAGCAAATACCAGGGGGAAGGCACAGATACGCAGTATTTT. Translated: CASSKYQGEGTDTQYF. V usage is TRBV7-2 and J usage is TRBJ2-3; TRBD1 aligns across 7 bases. The CDR3 has 16 residues. CDR1 is SGHTA and CDR2 is FQGNSA in the germline V gene. The J segment lost 1 base and the V segment lost 5 bases, leaving 9 bases of the junction unmatched. Based on the CDR3 plus reference TRBV7-2 and TRBJ2-3, the full variable domain is GAGVSQSPSNKVTEKGKDVELRCDPISGHTALYWYRQSLGQGLEFLIYFQGNSAPDKSGLPSDRFSAERTGGSVSTLTIQRTQQEDSAVYLCASSKYQGEGTDTQYFGPGTRLTVL.

The genes are TRBV30 and TRBJ2-1, with 13 bases fitting TRBD2. The J segment lost 7 bases and the V segment lost 5 bases, leaving 11 bases of the junction unmatched. This CDR3 is 16 amino acids long. Germline V CDR1 and CDR2: GTSNPN, SVGIG (reference sequence). The chain's CDR3 is CAWHARLAGGGNEQFF. In nucleotides, the CDR3 is TGTGCCTGGCACGCTCGACTAGCGGGAGGCGGTAATGAGCAGTTCTTC.

Ten or more counts support this clonotype. This rearrangement joins TRBV28 to TRBJ2-1; D remains ambiguous. V lost 8 bases and J 0 bases, leaving 8 bases between the germline ends. This CDR3 contains 13 residues. Germline V gene data show CDR1 as MDHEN and CDR2 as SYDVKM. The CDR3 sequence: CASALVSYNEQFF. The CDR3 DNA reads TGTGCCAGCGCGCTCGTCTCCTACAATGAGCAGTTCTTC.

This clonotype was observed at least ten times. The chain employs TRBV6-1 and TRBJ2-1; 11 bases align to TRBD2. The length of the CDR3 is 20 residues. CDR1 and CDR2 (germline): MNHNS, SASEGT. The junction had 11 bases not matched to a gene; V was cut back by 1 base and J by 0 bases. The CDR3 sequence is CASSEVGLAGGIGSYNEQFF. The DNA of the CDR3 is TGTGCCAGCAGTGAAGTCGGGCTAGCGGGAGGAATAGGCTCCTACAATGAGCAGTTCTTC.

There are many counts of this clonotype. The CDR3 DNA is TGTGCCAGCTATAGCGTCTCCTACAATGAGCAGTTCTTC. This gives the protein CASYSVSYNEQFF. This rearrangement joins TRBV12-3 or TRBV12-4 to TRBJ2-1; D may be TRBD2 (5 bases). Trimming removed 8 bases at V and 0 bases at J, with 8 bases between. This CDR3 is 13 amino acids long.

At least ten counts were recorded for this clonotype. This sequence joins TRBV28 and TRBJ2-1; D is unresolved. V was pared by 6 bases and J by 5 bases, with 17 bases between. The CDR3 extends over 15 amino acids. Germline CDR1 reads MDHEN; CDR2 reads SYDVKM. CDR3 sequence (DNA): TGTGCCAGCAGACCTGGGGTACTCCCCCACAATGAGCAGTTCTTC. This translates into CASRPGVLPHNEQFF.

The genes are TRBV27 and TRBJ2-3, with 9 bases matching TRBD1. The J call may be faulty, since TRBJ2-7 better matches the DNA end. CDR3 size: 15 residues. Germline lookup yields CDR1 MNHEY and CDR2 SMNVEV (reference sequence). DNA for the CDR3: TGTGCCAGCAGTTTAGTAGGGACAGGGAGTTACGAGCAGTACTTC. Its protein is CASSLVGTGSYEQYF.

Written as DNA, the CDR3 is TGTGCCAGCAGTGAATCGGTCTTAGCTAACTATGGCTACACCTTC. This codes for CASSESVLANYGYTF. The chain joins TRBV6-1 to TRBJ1-2; D gene ambiguous. V shed 2 bases and J shed 0 bases, with 10 bases lying between them. The CDR3 is 15 amino acids. Germline CDR1 reads MNHNS; CDR2 reads SASEGT.

This clonotype was seen ten or more times. The chain recombines TRBV11-2 with TRBJ2-2, with D possibly being TRBD2 (6 bases). The CDR3 has 12 amino acids. V lost 3 bases, J lost 9 bases, and 8 bases lay in between. From germline, CDR1 is SGHAT and CDR2 FQNNGV. The CDR3 protein is CASSLRGRELFF. CDR3 nucleotide sequence: TGTGCCAGCAGCTTGCGGGGCCGGGAGCTGTTTTTT.

The chain has TRBV28 and TRBJ2-3; 12 bases match TRBD2. The DNA end is more similar to TRBJ2-1, so the J call may be wrong. The CDR3 totals 16 residues. The V gene's germline CDR1 is MDHEN and CDR2 SYDVKM. The CDR3 is CASSNRLAGVFYEQFF. The CDR3 region has the DNA TGTGCCAGCAGTAACCGACTAGCGGGAGTATTTTATGAGCAGTTCTTC.

This clonotype was counted between two and nine times. The genes are TRBV25-1 and TRBJ1-1; D is uncertain. Germline assignment: CDR1 MGHDK and CDR2 SYGVNS. V lost 5 bases and J 4 bases, leaving 11 bases between the germline ends. This CDR3 is built from 13 residues. The CDR3: CASSPGGFTEAFF. DNA for the CDR3: TGTGCCAGCAGTCCAGGAGGGTTCACTGAAGCTTTCTTT. Together with reference TRBV25-1 and TRBJ1-1, the CDR3 gives the full variable domain: EADIYQTPRYLVIGTGKKITLECSQTMGHDKMYWYQQDPGMELHLIHYSYGVNSTEKGDLSSESTVSRIRTEHFPLTLESARPSHTSQYLCASSPGGFTEAFFGQGTRLTVV.

This rearrangement joins TRBV19 to TRBJ1-4, with 7 bases matching TRBD1. The V segment lost 3 bases and the J segment 9 bases; nucleotides outside the gene matches: 4. The CDR3 totals 13 residues. Germline CDR1 is LNHDA and CDR2 is SQIVND (reference sequence). The CDR3 protein is CASSIEGAQKLFF. In DNA form, the CDR3 reads TGTGCCAGTAGTATTGAGGGGGCACAAAAACTGTTTTTT.

This clonotype showed up many times. The rearrangement uses TRBV7-9 and TRBJ2-1; TRBD2 aligns across 9 bases. CDR3 size: 15 residues. Germline CDR1 is SEHNR and CDR2 is FQNEAQ (reference sequence). Trimming took 5 bases from V and 6 from J; bases not matched to a gene: 8. DNA of the CDR3: TGTGCCAGCAGCCACAGCGGGAGGCCTTCCAATGAGCAGTTCTTC. Its protein product is CASSHSGRPSNEQFF.

Details on this clonotype: Since a far larger clone is one base different, this is likely a read error. This likely comes from a read error, as the CDR3 has no conserved phenylalanine or tryptophan at its end. The chain is built from TRBV7-9 and TRBJ1-1, with D tentatively TRBD1 (5 bases). Deletions cut 7 bases from V and 2 bases from J, with 26 bases between. The CDR3 has 18 residues. The V gene's germline CDR1 is SEHNR and CDR2 FQNEAQ (reference sequence). As DNA, the CDR3 is TGTGCCAGCACTGGAAGTGCTCGACGAGACAGTCACAACACTGAAGCTTTCCTT. Translation: CASTGSARRDSHNTEAFL.

This clonotype occurred many times. The V and J genes are TRBV7-2 and TRBJ2-3, with a possible D match to TRBD2 (5 bases). V was shortened by 1 base and J by 1 base, with 12 bases between the two germline ends. The V gene's germline CDR1 is SGHTA and CDR2 FQGNSA. The length of the CDR3 is 16 residues. CDR3 sequence: CASSLVVRGGTDTQYF. In DNA form, the CDR3 reads TGTGCCAGCAGCTTAGTAGTCCGGGGAGGCACAGATACGCAGTATTTT.

This clonotype was seen many times. Here the CDR3 reads CSARDTLTYNEQFF. The CDR3 DNA sequence: TGCAGTGCTAGAGATACACTAACGTACAATGAGCAGTTCTTC. V and J are TRBV20-1 and TRBJ2-1; no definite D call. The CDR3 has 14 residues. The V gene's germline CDR1 is DFQATT and CDR2 SNEGSKA (reference sequence). V was shortened by 0 bases and J by 4 bases, with 10 bases between the two germline ends.

This clonotype was detected a few times. The J gene is TRBJ2-7, the V gene TRBV7-8; TRBD1 or TRBD2 may be the D gene (5 bases each). Germline V gene data show CDR1 as SGHVS and CDR2 as FQNEAQ. V was pared by 5 bases and J by 0 bases, with 14 bases between. This CDR3 is built from 15 residues. The DNA of the CDR3 is TGTGCCAGCAGCAAAGGGACCGAGAGCTCCTACGAGCAGTACTTC. Its translation is CASSKGTESSYEQYF.